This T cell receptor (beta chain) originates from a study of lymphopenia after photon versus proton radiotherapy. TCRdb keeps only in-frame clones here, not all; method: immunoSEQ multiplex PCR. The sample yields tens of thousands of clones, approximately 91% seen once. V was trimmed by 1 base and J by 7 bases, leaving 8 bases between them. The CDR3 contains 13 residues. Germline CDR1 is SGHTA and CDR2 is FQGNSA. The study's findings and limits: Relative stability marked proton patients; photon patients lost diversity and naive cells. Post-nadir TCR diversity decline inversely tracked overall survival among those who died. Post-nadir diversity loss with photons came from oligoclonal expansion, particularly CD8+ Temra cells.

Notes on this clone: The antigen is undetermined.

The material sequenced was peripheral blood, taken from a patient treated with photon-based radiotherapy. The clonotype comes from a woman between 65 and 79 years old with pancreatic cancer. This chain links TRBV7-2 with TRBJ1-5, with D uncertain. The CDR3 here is CASSLEDPQPQHF. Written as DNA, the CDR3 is TGTGCCAGCAGCTTAGAGGATCCCCAGCCCCAGCATTTT.